This TCR beta chain is from a study of chemoradiotherapy in HPV16-positive cancers. Study summary: Functional T-cell assays on a couple of HPV16-positive patients' cells defined candidate HPV-specific clones and common TCR motifs.

General study results and limits: HPV-specific T cells were functionally defined from only a couple of HPV16-positive patients. Better recurrence-free survival went with HPV-responsive T-cell expansion in HPV16-positive patients. Candidate HPV-specific clones and E7-related TCR motifs grew in tumor during treatment.

TCRdb's copy holds only in-frame clones and misses some; the assay was immunoSEQ multiplex PCR. Here the sample spans roughly 7,300 clones, about 89% being singletons. As to this clone: No antigen is known for it.

This CDR3 is 13 amino acids long. V lost 0 bases, J lost 0 bases, and 3 bases lay in between. Germline CDR1 is LNHDA and CDR2 is SQIVND (reference sequence). The receptor's source is a human donor with HPV-associated anogenital cancer. The biological material was taken from a patient who underwent chemoradiotherapy. The chain has TRBV19 and TRBJ2-7; no definite D call. The CDR3 DNA is TGTGCCAGTAGTATAGACAGCTCCTACGAGCAGTACTTC. Encoded protein: CASSIDSSYEQYF.